This T cell receptor beta chain was sequenced in a study of beta chain features in type 1 diabetes. Study details: The samples had 107,917,701 sorted cells examined in all. General observations from the study: Whether HLA type affects TCRB rearrangement stayed undetermined in the present work. For patients and controls alike, PCR might favor shorter templates to the same degree.

From germline, CDR1 is LNHDA and CDR2 SQIVND (reference sequence). CDR3 length equals 14 residues. Trimming cost V 7 bases and J 1 base, with 13 bases left between them. This clone was picked up a small number of times. Its specificity is unknown. Isolated RNA was reverse transcribed in full, so expressed TCRB transcripts were sequenced. Generated by immunoSEQ multiplex PCR, the TCRdb table keeps only in-frame clones and is missing some. The table includes around 290,000 clones, 7% to 9% detected once. The TCR was taken from a woman younger than 30 in good health. Sequencing was performed on central memory CD4+ T cells from blood. This rearrangement joins TRBV19 to TRBJ1-1; D not certain. This chain's CDR3 is CASKSAQPNTEAFF. In DNA, the CDR3 is TGTGCCAGTAAGAGCGCACAGCCGAACACTGAAGCTTTCTTT.